This T cell receptor (beta chain) is from a study of tumor and adjacent non-tumor tissue in lung cancer. This sample's RNA came from whole unsorted tissue. This CDR3 spans 14 amino acids. Germline assignment: CDR1 SGHAT and CDR2 FQDESV (reference sequence). Concerning this clonotype: Sequence at one end of the junction differs from germline and may be a read error.

Three rounds of nested PCR, following a modified ARM-PCR protocol, produced the TCRbeta library. Each CDR3 protein gets one entry after TCRdb re-called the multiplex PCR reads with MiXCR. The sample carries over 110,000 distinct CDR3 sequences, about 71% recorded once. The chain carries TRBV11-1 and TRBJ2-5; D may be TRBD1 (7 bases). The sequence was obtained from a man aged 55 to 70 with small cell lung cancer. Sequencing was carried out using lung tumor tissue. Written as DNA, the CDR3 is TGTTCCAGCAGCCGCGGGGACAGTCAAGAGACCCAGTACTTC. Translation gives CSSSRGDSQETQYF. Full variable domain (missing parts from reference TRBV11-1 and TRBJ2-5): EAEVAQSPRYKITEKSQAVAFWCDPISGHATLYWYRQILGQGPELLVQFQDESVVDDSQLPKDRFSAERLKGVDSTLKIQPAELGDSAMYLCSSSRGDSQETQYFGPGTRLLVL.